One sample yielded the 11 T cell receptor beta chains listed below, sequenced in a study of blood T cell repertoires in COVID-19. Sequenced by immunoSEQ multiplex PCR; TCRdb stores in-frame clones only, minus some. This sample has about 180,000 clones, with over 75% found just once. The specimen was peripheral blood. These receptors came from a woman aged 80 or over with acute or convalescent COVID-19.

This clone was recorded only once. The chain combines TRBV2 with TRBJ2-3, with 12 nucleotides matching TRBD2. With V trimmed by 6 bases and J by 5 bases, 6 bases remained unmatched. CDR1 and CDR2 (germline): SNHLY, FYNNEI. The CDR3 length is 15 residues. Written as DNA, the CDR3 is TGTGCCAGCAGAATGGGGGGACTAGCGGGAGATACGCAGTATTTT. Translated: CASRMGGLAGDTQYF.

The chain combines TRBV5-6 with TRBJ1-5; a possible D gene is TRBD1 (6 bases). The ends were cut back, 5 bases at V and 2 bases at J, with 8 bases in the middle. The germline CDR1 and CDR2 sequences are SGHDT and YYEEEE. The CDR3 is 13 amino acids. CDR3 in amino acids: CASSSGGNQPQHF. CDR3 bases: TGTGCCAGCAGTTCAGGGGGCAATCAGCCCCAGCATTTT.

The V gene is TRBV19, the J gene TRBJ2-7, with a possible D match to TRBD1 (5 bases). Germline CDR1 reads LNHDA; CDR2 reads SQIVND (reference sequence). V shed 0 bases and J shed 5 bases, with 17 bases lying between them. The CDR3 covers 16 residues. Here the CDR3 DNA reads TGTGCCAGTAGTATAGATGGGGCAGCCGGCCTAAACGAGCAGTACTTC. This translates into CASSIDGAAGLNEQYF.

The gene calls are TRBV27 and TRBJ2-7; D gene unclear. There are 13 residues in the CDR3. Germline CDR1 is MNHEY and CDR2 is SMNVEV (reference sequence). Trimming shortened V by 6 bases and J by 6 bases, and 15 bases separated the two germline ends. The CDR3 is CASSLGGGPEQYF. In DNA form, the CDR3 reads TGTGCCAGCAGCCTTGGCGGCGGTCCCGAGCAGTACTTC.

The chain recombines TRBV5-6 with TRBJ2-2; 8 nucleotides match TRBD1. The CDR3 runs to 17 residues. Trimming took 3 bases from V and 1 from J; bases not matched to a gene: 8. CDR1 is SGHDT, CDR2 YYEEEE, per germline. CDR3 sequence (DNA): TGTGCCAGCAGCTGGGGGGCGGGGACAGGGAACACCGGGGAGCTGTTTTTT. This codes for CASSWGAGTGNTGELFF. Complete variable domain (other parts from reference TRBV5-6 and TRBJ2-2): DAGVTQSPTHLIKTRGQQVTLRCSPKSGHDTVSWYQQALGQGPQFIFQYYEEEERQRGNFPDRFSGHQFPNYSSELNVNALLLGDSALYLCASSWGAGTGNTGELFFGEGSRLTVL.

This chain links TRBV7-2 with TRBJ2-3; 13 bases map to TRBD2. V lost 4 bases, J lost 4 bases, and 5 bases stayed unmatched. The CDR3 contains 16 residues. Germline CDR1 SGHTA, CDR2 FQGNSA. The CDR3 spells CASSSGLAGMADTQYF. The CDR3 coding sequence is TGTGCCAGCAGCTCGGGACTAGCGGGGATGGCAGATACGCAGTATTTT. The variable domain in full, with the rest retrieved from reference TRBV7-2 and TRBJ2-3, is GAGVSQSPSNKVTEKGKDVELRCDPISGHTALYWYRQSLGQGLEFLIYFQGNSAPDKSGLPSDRFSAERTGGSVSTLTIQRTQQEDSAVYLCASSSGLAGMADTQYFGPGTRLTVL.

The rearrangement uses TRBV6-1 and TRBJ2-7; D ambiguous. Germline CDR1 reads MNHNS; CDR2 reads SASEGT. V was pared by 1 base and J by 7 bases, with 8 bases between. CDR3 size: 12 residues. For the CDR3, the DNA is TGTGCCAGCAGTGAAGTTTTTGCGGAGCAGTACTTC. The encoded protein is CASSEVFAEQYF.

This clone has a single count. The chain uses TRBV7-6 and TRBJ1-1; 10 nucleotides agree with TRBD1. The CDR3 loop spans 17 amino acids. The germline V gene has CDR1 SGHVS and CDR2 FNYEAQ. The J segment lost 1 base and the V segment lost 4 bases, leaving 9 bases of the junction unmatched. CDR3 nucleotides: TGTGCCAGCAGCTATAACCCGGGACAGGGGAAGAACACTGAAGCTTTCTTT. It is translated as CASSYNPGQGKNTEAFF.

V usage is TRBV7-3 and J usage is TRBJ1-6, with a possible D match to TRBD1 (5 bases). CDR3 size: 15 residues. V was cut by 5 bases and J by 8 bases, with 16 bases left in between. Germline CDR1 is SGHTA and CDR2 is FQGTGA. DNA for the CDR3: TGTGCCAGCAGCAGGACCAACTCCAGGGATTCACCCCTCCACTTT. It is translated as CASSRTNSRDSPLHF.

A few counts support this clone. The V call is TRBV27, the J call TRBJ1-2, with 7 nucleotides matching TRBD1. The CDR3 contains 15 residues. Germline assignment: CDR1 MNHEY and CDR2 SMNVEV (reference sequence). Trimming took 3 bases from V and 7 from J; bases not matched to a gene: 11. The DNA for the CDR3 is TGTGCCAGCAGTTTTGGCCCGACAGGGTTGGGTGGCTACACCTTC. It is translated as CASSFGPTGLGGYTF.

The chain employs TRBV6-5 and TRBJ1-4; the D is unclear. V lost 6 bases to trimming and J lost 4 bases, with 15 bases between them. Germline lookup yields CDR1 MNHEY and CDR2 SVGAGI. This CDR3 comprises 15 residues. The CDR3 DNA is TGTGCCAGCAGACAACCCGGCGGATTTAATGAAAAACTGTTTTTT. Amino acid sequence: CASRQPGGFNEKLFF.